The clone carrying this TCR beta chain has ten or more counts. This entry is derived from a study of spatial heterogeneity in lung cancer. As for the study in general: Alpha-chain detections were consistently fewer than beta-chain detections among the sequences. Each unique TCR and UMI combination was seen more than ten times on average in raw reads.

Time point meaning: sample taken at primary tumor resection. Unsorted whole RNA from tumor, nontumor lung or frozen PBMC underwent sequencing. Individually, TCR cDNA molecules were each labelled with a unique molecular identifier. A single record per CDR3 protein comes from TCRdb applying MiXCR to the 5' RACE reads. The table records over 50,000 distinct CDR3 sequences, under 7.5% of them present only once. This CDR3 is 14 amino acids long. The ends were cut back, 5 bases at V and 5 bases at J, with 12 bases in the middle. Germline V gene data show CDR1 as SGHTA and CDR2 as FQGTGA. The chain carries TRBV7-3 and TRBJ2-2, with a tentative D call TRBD2 (5 bases). This clonotype was obtained from a female donor with early-stage non-small cell lung cancer. The sequencing here drew on PBMCs, taken at surgery. The chain's CDR3 is CASSPPGTTGELFF. DNA for the CDR3: TGTGCCAGCAGCCCTCCGGGAACAACCGGGGAGCTGTTTTTT.